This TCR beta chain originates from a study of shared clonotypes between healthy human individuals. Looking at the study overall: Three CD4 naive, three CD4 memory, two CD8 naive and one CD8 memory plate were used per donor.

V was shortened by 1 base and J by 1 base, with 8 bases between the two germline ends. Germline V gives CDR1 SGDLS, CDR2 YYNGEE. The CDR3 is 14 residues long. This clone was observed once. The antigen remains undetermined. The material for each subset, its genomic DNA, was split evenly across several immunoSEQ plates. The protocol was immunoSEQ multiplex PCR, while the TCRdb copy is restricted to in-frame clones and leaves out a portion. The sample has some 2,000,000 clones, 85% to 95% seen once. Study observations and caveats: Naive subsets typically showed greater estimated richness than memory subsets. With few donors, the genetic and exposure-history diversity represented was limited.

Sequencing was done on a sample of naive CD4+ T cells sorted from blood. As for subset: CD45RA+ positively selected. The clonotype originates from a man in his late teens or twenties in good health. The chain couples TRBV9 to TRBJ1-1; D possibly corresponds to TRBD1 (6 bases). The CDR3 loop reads CASSVIRGNTEAFF. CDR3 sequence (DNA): TGTGCCAGCAGCGTAATCAGGGGGAACACTGAAGCTTTCTTT.